These 30 T cell receptor beta chains share one sample of origin, sequenced in a study of preoperative IRX-2 immunotherapy in early breast cancer. Treatment here: preoperative locoregional IRX-2 cytokine immunotherapy. TCRdb's copy holds only in-frame clones and misses some; the assay was immunoSEQ multiplex PCR. The sample shows 35,000 to 45,000 clones, 70% to 80% of them seen only once. Sequences were derived from tumor tissue, sampled after IRX-2 immunotherapy. Every receptor here comes from a human donor with breast cancer.

J is TRBJ2-1 and V is TRBV19; 7 bases are shared with TRBD1. CDR1 LNHDA and CDR2 SQIVND come from the germline V gene (reference sequence). Unmatched junction bases numbered 4, after V lost 9 bases and J lost 2 bases. This CDR3 is built from 13 residues. The CDR3 nucleotides read TGTGCCAGCGAGGGGGCTCCCTACAATGAGCAGTTCTTC. This translates into CASEGAPYNEQFF.

The V call is TRBV23-1, the J call TRBJ2-7, with 9 nucleotides matching TRBD1. TRBV23-1 counts as an open reading frame of uncertain function. There are 15 residues in the CDR3. Germline trimming cut 0 bases from V and 5 bases from J; bases unmatched to any gene: 5. This CDR3 reads CASSQSNWTGDEQYF. CDR3 bases: TGCGCCAGCAGTCAATCGAACTGGACAGGGGACGAGCAGTACTTC.

This chain uses TRBV11-3 with TRBJ1-5; no clear D gene. With 0 bases removed from V and 7 bases from J, the gap between germline ends came to 13 bases. The CDR3 sequence is 15 residues long. From germline, CDR1 is SGHNT and CDR2 YENEEA. The CDR3 DNA follows: TGTGCCAGCAGCTTAGAGGCCGACATCAGGCAGCCCCAGCATTTT. Protein sequence: CASSLEADIRQPQHF.

V usage is TRBV6-8 and J usage is TRBJ1-5; no clear D gene. Deletions cut 6 bases from V and 5 bases from J, with 11 bases between. CDR1 and CDR2 (germline): MNHGY, SAAAGT. This CDR3 spans 13 amino acids. CDR3 region: CASSEVWDQPQHF. CDR3 sequence (DNA): TGTGCCAGCAGCGAAGTTTGGGATCAGCCCCAGCATTTT.

The chain links TRBV11-3 to TRBJ2-1; D possibly corresponds to TRBD2 (6 bases). V dropped 3 bases and J dropped 0 bases, with 12 bases sitting between them. This CDR3 has 16 amino acids. Germline V gives CDR1 SGHNT, CDR2 YENEEA. The CDR3 reads CASSLVGGASYNEQFF. Written as DNA, the CDR3 is TGTGCCAGCAGCTTGGTTGGCGGGGCCTCCTACAATGAGCAGTTCTTC.

The chain employs TRBV6-7 and TRBJ1-5; D ambiguous. TRBV6-7 qualifies as an ORF whose function is uncertain. The CDR3 covers 16 residues. Trimming cost V 4 bases and J 3 bases, with 16 bases left between them. This chain's CDR3 is CASSFLGQIDNQPQHF. DNA of the CDR3: TGTGCCAGCAGTTTCCTCGGCCAGATAGACAATCAGCCCCAGCATTTT.

The J gene is TRBJ1-2, the V gene TRBV19, with 8 positions matching TRBD1. V lost 6 bases, J lost 8 bases, and 8 bases stayed unmatched. Germline loops: CDR1 LNHDA, CDR2 SQIVND (reference sequence). The CDR3 is 13 amino acids. This CDR3 reads CASRQGEGKGYTF. Here the CDR3 DNA reads TGTGCCAGTAGACAGGGGGAGGGAAAAGGCTACACCTTC.

This chain connects TRBV19 to TRBJ1-5; 8 bases line up with TRBD1. Germline V lookup: CDR1 LNHDA, CDR2 SQIVND (reference sequence). The CDR3 is 12 amino acids. The V gene end was trimmed by 5 bases and the J gene end by 10 bases; junction bases not matched to a gene: 4. CDR3 coding DNA: TGTGCCAGTAGTTTCACAGGGGGTCCCCAGCATTTT. Translation: CASSFTGGPQHF.

The CDR3, as DNA: TGTGCCAGCTCACCACAGGGGGCTTCGGACACTGAAGCTTTCTTT. It specifies CASSPQGASDTEAFF. The rearrangement uses TRBV18 and TRBJ1-1; 7 bases map to TRBD1. V dropped 1 base and J dropped 3; count of bases not matched to a gene: 5. The CDR3 is 15 amino acids. Germline V lookup: CDR1 KGHSH, CDR2 LQKENI.

The V and J genes are TRBV6-8 and TRBJ1-6, with D hard to call. The CDR3 runs to 15 residues. The V end lost 6 bases, the J end lost 7 bases, and 16 bases lay between the germline ends. Germline V gives CDR1 MNHGY, CDR2 SAAAGT. CDR3 amino acids: CASSEDVPLNSPLHF. In DNA form, the CDR3 reads TGTGCCAGCAGCGAGGACGTACCCCTCAATTCACCCCTCCACTTT.

The chain has TRBV18 and TRBJ2-1; 16 positions match TRBD2. CDR1 KGHSH and CDR2 LQKENI come from the germline V gene. With 3 bases clipped from V and 8 bases from J, the junction kept 1 base outside the gene matches. There are 15 residues in the CDR3. The CDR3 loop is CASSPGTSGRDEQFF. The CDR3, as DNA: TGTGCCAGCTCACCGGGGACTAGCGGGAGGGATGAGCAGTTCTTC.

The genes are TRBV6-8 and TRBJ1-4; no clear D. Germline V gene data show CDR1 as MNHGY and CDR2 as SAAAGT. The V end lost 9 bases, the J end lost 7 bases, and 15 bases lay between the germline ends. The CDR3 loop spans 13 amino acids. The CDR3: CASSYTVSEKLFF. CDR3 DNA sequence: TGTGCCAGTAGCTATACCGTGAGTGAAAAACTGTTTTTT.

This clone was seen more than once but under ten times. V is TRBV11-3 and J is TRBJ1-2, with a tentative D call TRBD1 (5 bases). This CDR3 has 16 amino acids. Germline CDR1 reads SGHNT; CDR2 reads YENEEA. The ends were cut back, 4 bases at V and 7 bases at J, with 22 bases in the middle. CDR3 in amino acids: CASSSDPGTLGSGYTF. The CDR3 DNA sequence: TGTGCCAGCAGCTCGGACCCAGGGACCCTGGGGAGTGGCTACACCTTC.

The V call is TRBV5-1, the J call TRBJ2-3; 10 nucleotides agree with TRBD1. V trimming: 0 bases; J trimming: 5 bases; junction bases outside the gene matches: 3. The CDR3 sequence is 15 residues long. The V gene's germline CDR1 is SGHRS and CDR2 YFSETQ. The CDR3 reads CASSLGQGAIDTQYF. CDR3 in DNA: TGCGCCAGCAGCTTGGGACAGGGGGCTATAGATACGCAGTATTTT.

This chain links TRBV10-2 with TRBJ2-7; TRBD2 aligns across 10 bases. V lost 8 bases, J lost 0 bases, and 16 bases stayed unmatched. Germline CDR1 and CDR2: WSHSY and SAAADI. This CDR3 spans 18 amino acids. The CDR3 DNA is TGCGCCAGCCGGAGCTCCGGGACTAGCGAAAGGACCTCCTACGAGCAGTACTTC. Encoded protein: CASRSSGTSERTSYEQYF.

The chain uses TRBV5-1 and TRBJ2-3, with no clear D. The germline V gene has CDR1 SGHRS and CDR2 YFSETQ. The CDR3 has 15 residues. Trimming stripped 0 bases from V and 0 bases from J, with 8 bases between. The CDR3 DNA sequence: TGCGCCAGCAGCTTGGGTCAAACCAGCACAGATACGCAGTATTTT. Amino acid sequence: CASSLGQTSTDTQYF.

The V gene is TRBV6-1, the J gene TRBJ1-3; D remains ambiguous. Germline values: CDR1 MNHNS, CDR2 SASEGT. The CDR3 has 16 residues. V was shortened by 0 bases and J by 0 bases, with 9 bases between the two germline ends. The CDR3, as DNA: TGTGCCAGCAGTGAAGCTGGGCCCTACTCTGGAAACACCATATATTTT. Its protein product is CASSEAGPYSGNTIYF.

V usage is TRBV19 and J usage is TRBJ1-2, with D possibly being TRBD1 (5 bases). Germline-derived CDR1 and CDR2 are LNHDA and SQIVND (reference sequence). Trimming removed 8 bases at V and 3 bases at J, with 16 bases between. The CDR3 consists of 14 residues. The CDR3 DNA reads TGTGCCAGTTCGTCCCAGGGCGAAGACTATGGCTACACCTTC. Residues: CASSSQGEDYGYTF.

The chain combines TRBV7-6 with TRBJ1-2; D unresolved. Germline CDR1 and CDR2: SGHVS and FNYEAQ. V was pared by 2 bases and J by 4 bases, with 11 bases between. This CDR3 comprises 14 residues. This CDR3 is CASSLRPDLYGYTF. The CDR3 DNA reads TGTGCCAGCAGCTTAAGGCCGGACCTCTATGGCTACACCTTC.

J is TRBJ1-2 and V is TRBV28; TRBD1 matches at 10 bases. The V and J ends lost 8 bases and 6 bases, in that order; junction bases with no gene match: 15. CDR1 is MDHEN, CDR2 SYDVKM, per germline. The CDR3 runs to 16 residues. CDR3 residues: CASRIVRGQGFNGYTF. In DNA form, the CDR3 reads TGTGCCAGCCGAATTGTGAGGGGACAGGGGTTCAATGGCTACACCTTC.

This chain joins TRBV11-3 and TRBJ2-7, with TRBD2 matching 9 bases. Germline-derived CDR1 and CDR2 are SGHNT and YENEEA. This CDR3 is built from 14 residues. The J segment lost 0 bases and the V segment lost 4 bases, leaving 1 base of the junction unmatched. The DNA of the CDR3 is TGTGCCAGCAGCTCACTAGCGGGCTCCTACGAGCAGTACTTC. The encoded protein is CASSSLAGSYEQYF.

This clone came up a few times. The chain is built from TRBV14 and TRBJ2-3; 10 nucleotides line up with TRBD1. The germline V gene encodes CDR1 SGHDN and CDR2 FVKESK. The CDR3 spans 15 residues. V trimming: 4 bases; J trimming: 3 bases; junction bases outside the gene matches: 4. The CDR3, as DNA: TGTGCCAGCAGCCGGCCGGGACAGGGGACAGATACGCAGTATTTT. This translates into CASSRPGQGTDTQYF.

This clone was found a few times. This chain uses TRBV5-1 with TRBJ1-6; 7 positions agree with TRBD1. Germline CDR1 reads SGHRS; CDR2 reads YFSETQ. The V gene end was trimmed by 4 bases and the J gene end by 9 bases; junction bases not matched to a gene: 13. This CDR3 has 16 residues. CDR3 loop: CASSPTPGGSSSPLHF. CDR3 sequence (DNA): TGCGCCAGCAGCCCCACCCCAGGGGGGTCGTCTTCACCCCTCCACTTT.

This clone was counted between two and nine times. V usage is TRBV11-3 and J usage is TRBJ1-3, with D hard to call. The CDR3 has 15 residues. The germline CDR1 and CDR2 sequences are SGHNT and YENEEA. Deletions cut 3 bases from V and 0 bases from J, with 9 bases between. Written as DNA, the CDR3 is TGTGCCAGCAGCTTGGGTTCGACCTCTGGAAACACCATATATTTT. This codes for CASSLGSTSGNTIYF.

The J gene is TRBJ2-4, the V gene TRBV30, with D hard to call. The V and J ends lost 2 bases and 5 bases respectively, with 7 bases between them. Germline assignment: CDR1 GTSNPN and CDR2 SVGIG (reference sequence). CDR3 size: 12 residues. The CDR3 nucleotides are TGTGCCTGGAGTCCAACAGAAAACATTCAGTACTTC. This gives the protein CAWSPTENIQYF.

This clone was seen once. Here the CDR3 reads CASSDVGTGPLYEQYF. The CDR3 DNA reads TGTGCCAGCAGTGACGTCGGGACAGGGCCCCTCTACGAGCAGTACTTC. This chain joins TRBV28 and TRBJ2-7; 9 nucleotides line up with TRBD1. J was trimmed by 3 bases and V by 5 bases; bases with no gene match: 11. The germline CDR1 and CDR2 sequences are MDHEN and SYDVKM. CDR3 size: 16 residues.

The chain combines TRBV6-8 with TRBJ2-7; TRBD2 matches at 10 bases. This CDR3 is built from 16 residues. Trimming removed 5 bases from V and 1 base from J; junction bases left unmatched: 8. CDR1 is MNHGY, CDR2 SAAAGT, per germline. CDR3 residues: CASSADEREGSYEQYF. As DNA, the CDR3 is TGTGCCAGCAGTGCGGACGAGCGGGAGGGGTCCTACGAGCAGTACTTC.

As DNA, the CDR3 is TGTGCCAGCAGCTCTTATAGCGGGGCCTCCTACAATGAGCAGTTCTTC. Its protein product is CASSSYSGASYNEQFF. The chain recombines TRBV11-3 with TRBJ2-1; 8 bases line up with TRBD2. This CDR3 region has 16 residues. The germline V gene has CDR1 SGHNT and CDR2 YENEEA. The V gene end was trimmed by 4 bases and the J gene end by 0 bases; junction bases not matched to a gene: 5. The whole variable domain, remainder taken from reference TRBV11-3 and TRBJ2-1, is EAGVVQSPRYKIIEKKQPVAFWCNPISGHNTLYWYLQNLGQGPELLIRYENEEAVDDSQLPKDRFSAERLKGVDSTLKIQPAELGDSAVYLCASSSYSGASYNEQFFGPGTRLTVL.

This rearrangement joins TRBV15 to TRBJ1-4; D call uncertain. Germline V gene data show CDR1 as LNHNV and CDR2 as YYDKDF (reference sequence). The CDR3 is made up of 14 amino acids. The V end lost 2 bases, the J end lost 0 bases, and 4 bases lay between the germline ends. CDR3 loop: CATSRQATNEKLFF. The CDR3, as DNA: TGTGCCACCAGCAGACAGGCAACTAATGAAAAACTGTTTTTT.

The CDR3 is CASTSWGVGFNEKLFF. DNA for the CDR3: TGTGCCAGCACCTCATGGGGCGTAGGTTTTAATGAAAAACTGTTTTTT. The chain carries TRBV28 and TRBJ1-4, with D maybe TRBD1 (5 bases). CDR3 length equals 16 residues. Germline assignment: CDR1 MDHEN and CDR2 SYDVKM. V lost 7 bases and J 4 bases, leaving 19 bases between the germline ends.